The 27 T cell receptor beta chains below all came from one sample that was sequenced in a study of T-cell memory formation after mild COVID-19 (dated by TCRdb to the early 2020s). Receptor libraries were prepared by 5' RACE. Sequencing instrument: Illumina NovaSeq 6000. TCRdb trimmed public reads at Q25 via fastp, called clones via MiXCR and kept in-frame beta chains. Here each entry gathers all rows of one CDR3 protein and keeps the most common genes and DNA. The sample table contains 310,000 or so distinct CDR3 sequences; only one count was recorded for around a sixth of them. The top ten hold over 20% of the sample. Sequencing was done on a sample of PBMCs or a T cell subset sorted from them (not recorded which). The receptors come from a young man who had mild COVID-19 (a few samples of this study predate the infection). The sample titles of this study are shuffled in the database, so cell type and time point are left out; the donor was told from shared clones.

The chain employs TRBV21-1 and TRBJ1-6; the DNA was not compared with TRBD1, the D call given in the table. TRBV21-1 is termed a pseudogene. This CDR3 comprises 20 residues. The CDR3 region is CASSKAYRQGNSLSRSPLHF. The CDR3 region has the DNA TGTGCCAGCAGCAAAGCCTACAGACAGGGGAACTCTTTATCACGCTCACCCCTCCACTTT.

This clonotype occurred many times. This chain connects TRBV7-6 to TRBJ2-4, with D perhaps TRBD1 or TRBD2 (5 bases each). The V gene lost 5 bases and the J gene lost 5 bases, with 22 bases spanning the gap. The CDR3 is 17 amino acids. The germline gives CDR1 SGHVS, CDR2 FNYEAQ. The CDR3 region is CASSLRPQGSGQNIQYF. The DNA for the CDR3 is TGTGCCAGCAGCCTTCGGCCCCAGGGTTCGGGGCAAAACATTCAGTACTTC.

V is TRBV25-1 and J is TRBJ2-3; no firm D call. CDR3 length: 14 residues. V lost 4 bases and J lost 2, with 10 bases in between. Germline CDR1 is MGHDK and CDR2 is SYGVNS. The CDR3 coding sequence is TGTGCCAGCAGTGCCCATAAATCCACAGATACGCAGTATTTT. It specifies CASSAHKSTDTQYF.

This clonotype was detected ten times or more. This chain uses TRBV5-4 with TRBJ2-1, with D hard to call. Per germline, CDR1 SGHNT and CDR2 YYREEE (reference sequence). The CDR3 is 13 amino acids. The V end lost 0 bases, the J end lost 5 bases, and 6 bases lay between the germline ends. This chain's CDR3 is CASSLGPDNEQFF. The CDR3 DNA reads as TGTGCCAGCAGCTTGGGGCCCGACAATGAGCAGTTCTTC.

V and J are TRBV4-1 and TRBJ2-2; either TRBD1 or TRBD2 may fit D (5 bases each). The CDR3 runs 17 residues. The ends were cut back, 3 bases at V and 1 base at J, with 15 bases in the middle. Per the germline V gene, CDR1 is MGHRA and CDR2 is YSYEKL. In DNA, the CDR3 is TGCGCCAGCAGCCACGGGGTTGGGGGACGGAACACCGGGGAGCTGTTTTTT. This encodes CASSHGVGGRNTGELFF.

This clonotype turned up a few times. The CDR3 reads CASSQVEAQPQHF. The CDR3, as DNA: TGCGCCAGCAGCCAAGTGGAGGCCCAGCCCCAGCATTTT. This rearrangement joins TRBV4-1 to TRBJ1-5; no clear D. The germline gives CDR1 MGHRA, CDR2 YSYEKL. This CDR3 has 13 amino acids. Trimming pared 1 base from V and 7 bases from J, leaving 8 bases between.

A few counts support this clonotype. The chain has TRBV6-2 or TRBV6-3 and TRBJ1-5, with 9 bases aligning to TRBD1. CDR1 and CDR2 (germline): MNHEY, SVGEGT. The CDR3 covers 16 residues. V trimming: 5 bases; J trimming: 5 bases; junction bases outside the gene matches: 10. The DNA of the CDR3 is TGTGCCAGCAGTCCCCGGGACAGGGAAAGCGATCAGCCCCAGCATTTT. This codes for CASSPRDRESDQPQHF.

This clonotype has only a few counts. The V and J genes are TRBV5-5 and TRBJ1-4; D not certain. The CDR3 contains 13 residues. Germline values: CDR1 SGHKS, CDR2 YYEKEE (reference sequence). V was shortened by 1 base and J by 5 bases, with 6 bases between the two germline ends. Written as DNA, the CDR3 is TGTGCCAGCAGCTTGATACGGAATGAAAAACTGTTTTTT. Encoded protein: CASSLIRNEKLFF.

The V and J genes are TRBV4-1 and TRBJ1-1; 10 bases match TRBD1. The junction had 8 bases not matched to a gene; V was cut back by 4 bases and J by 0 bases. The CDR3 is 17 amino acids. Germline-derived CDR1 and CDR2 are MGHRA and YSYEKL. The CDR3 nucleotides read TGCGCCAGCAGCCCCGGAGACAGGGGGCGAGTGAACACTGAAGCTTTCTTT. Protein sequence: CASSPGDRGRVNTEAFF.

This chain links TRBV3-1 with TRBJ2-3; D uncertain. With 2 bases removed from V and 2 bases from J, the gap between germline ends came to 5 bases. The CDR3 extends over 13 amino acids. Germline V gives CDR1 LGHDT, CDR2 YNNKEL (reference sequence). CDR3 DNA sequence: TGTGCCAGCAGCCAAATACTCACAGATACGCAGTATTTT. It specifies CASSQILTDTQYF.

The J gene is TRBJ1-2, the V gene TRBV6-5; possibly TRBD1 for D (6 bases). From germline, CDR1 is MNHEY and CDR2 SVGAGI. This CDR3 comprises 14 residues. V lost 6 bases and J 5 bases, leaving 16 bases between the germline ends. CDR3 DNA sequence: TGTGCCAGCAGACGACAGGCTGATTCTTATGGCTACACCTTC. As protein: CASRRQADSYGYTF.

A few counts support this clonotype. J is TRBJ2-7 and V is TRBV6-5, with a possible D match to TRBD1 (6 bases). The CDR3 spans 14 residues. Germline V CDR1 and CDR2: MNHEY, SVGAGI. The germline V and J ends were trimmed by 6 bases and 2 bases, with 14 bases remaining between them. CDR3 protein: CASRARGGAYEQYV. CDR3 coding DNA: TGTGCCAGCAGGGCCCGAGGGGGAGCCTACGAGCAGTACGTC.

The rearrangement uses TRBV7-2 and TRBJ1-2, with no clear D. V gave up 7 bases and J gave up 4 bases, with 10 bases separating them. CDR3 length: 12 amino acids. Germline CDR1 SGHTA, CDR2 FQGNSA. The CDR3 loop is CASTGLFYGYTF. In DNA, the CDR3 is TGTGCCAGCACCGGGTTATTCTATGGCTACACCTTC. The full variable domain, completed using reference TRBV7-2 and TRBJ1-2, is GAGVSQSPSNKVTEKGKDVELRCDPISGHTALYWYRQSLGQGLEFLIYFQGNSAPDKSGLPSDRFSAERTGGSVSTLTIQRTQQEDSAVYLCASTGLFYGYTFGSGTRLTVV.

The rearrangement uses TRBV12-3 or TRBV12-4 and TRBJ1-5; no firm D call. V was trimmed by 0 bases and J by 0 bases, leaving 9 bases between them. The CDR3 spans 16 residues. The CDR3, as DNA: TGTGCCAGCAGTTTAGCGGGAGGAAATAGCAATCAGCCCCAGCATTTT. It is translated as CASSLAGGNSNQPQHF.

This clonotype was counted between two and nine times. The gene calls are TRBV20-1 and TRBJ2-5; no definite D call. V lost 5 bases, J lost 4 bases, and 11 bases lay in between. The CDR3 contains 12 residues. In germline, CDR1 is DFQATT, CDR2 SNEGSKA (reference sequence). CDR3: CSAPAGVETQYF. The CDR3 DNA reads TGCAGTGCTCCCGCAGGAGTAGAGACCCAGTACTTC.

This clonotype was recorded a few times. This sequence joins TRBV15 and TRBJ2-2; 9 nucleotides agree with TRBD1. The junction had 3 bases not matched to a gene; V was cut back by 0 bases and J by 13 bases. Germline assignment: CDR1 LNHNV and CDR2 YYDKDF (reference sequence). The CDR3 covers 13 residues. The CDR3 sequence: CATSRDGQGMLFF. Here the CDR3 DNA reads TGTGCCACCAGCAGAGATGGACAGGGGATGCTGTTTTTT.

The chain couples TRBV12-3 or TRBV12-4 to TRBJ2-2, with D maybe TRBD2 (6 bases). This CDR3 comprises 16 residues. Trimming removed 3 bases at V and 2 bases at J, with 13 bases between. CDR3: CASSFISGTNTGELFF. The DNA of the CDR3 is TGTGCCAGCAGTTTCATTAGCGGAACTAACACCGGGGAGCTGTTTTTT.

In this sample, this clonotype turned up a few times. J is TRBJ2-1 and V is TRBV12-3 or TRBV12-4; possible D gene TRBD1, 5 bases. This CDR3 is 14 amino acids long. Trimming removed 3 bases at V and 7 bases at J, with 13 bases between. CDR3 nucleotide sequence: TGTGCCAGCAGTTTTAGGGGCAGACCTAATGAGCAGTTCTTC. Residues: CASSFRGRPNEQFF.

The chain links TRBV20-1 to TRBJ2-6; D possibly corresponds to TRBD2 (5 bases). Trimming removed 6 bases from V and 0 bases from J, with 9 bases in between. The CDR3 runs to 14 residues. In germline, CDR1 is DFQATT, CDR2 SNEGSKA (reference sequence). CDR3 in DNA: TGCAGTGCCCTTCGGGGCTCTGGGGCCAACGTCCTGACTTTC. Translation: CSALRGSGANVLTF.

The table lists this clonotype with a few counts. The chain employs TRBV29-1 and TRBJ2-5, with TRBD1 matching 7 bases. Germline V CDR1 and CDR2: SQVTM, ANQGSEA. The ends lost 4 bases at V and 5 bases at J; junction bases unmatched: 10. CDR3 length: 14 residues. CDR3 sequence reads: CSVVLAGGMETQYF. The CDR3 nucleotides read TGCAGCGTTGTTCTGGCAGGGGGTATGGAGACCCAGTACTTC. The complete variable domain, with remaining parts taken from reference TRBV29-1 and TRBJ2-5, reads SAVISQKPSRDICQRGTSLTIQCQVDSQVTMMFWYRQQPGQSLTLIATANQGSEATYESGFVIDKFPISRPNLTFSTLTVSNMSPEDSSIYLCSVVLAGGMETQYFGPGTRLLVL.

This clonotype showed up just a few times. The chain employs TRBV5-5 and TRBJ2-7; 12 bases agree with TRBD2. The V segment lost 1 base and the J segment 1 base; nucleotides outside the gene matches: 0. The CDR3 spans 15 residues. CDR1 is SGHKS, CDR2 YYEKEE, per germline (reference sequence). The DNA for the CDR3 is TGTGCCAGCAGCTTGACTAGCGGGAGGTCCTACGAGCAGTACTTC. Protein: CASSLTSGRSYEQYF.

This clonotype was seen ten or more times. V gene TRBV5-6 combines with J gene TRBJ1-5; 8 nucleotides agree with TRBD1. The ends lost 4 bases at V and 5 bases at J; junction bases unmatched: 5. CDR1 and CDR2 from the germline V gene are SGHDT and YYEEEE. There are 14 residues in the CDR3. CDR3 in DNA: TGTGCCAGCAGCCAGACAGGGGCCTATCAGCCCCAGCATTTT. Its protein is CASSQTGAYQPQHF.

This clonotype was detected only a few times. The rearrangement uses TRBV2 and TRBJ1-2, with no clear D. Trimming took off 3 bases at V and 7 bases at J, with 6 bases between the two ends. The CDR3 sequence is 11 residues long. Per the germline V gene, CDR1 is SNHLY and CDR2 is FYNNEI. As DNA, the CDR3 is TGTGCCAGCAGTGAGGTTCGTGGCTACACCTTC. This sequence encodes CASSEVRGYTF.

The gene calls are TRBV12-3 or TRBV12-4 and TRBJ2-3, with D possibly being TRBD1 (6 bases). V lost 6 bases and J lost 8, with 15 bases in between. The CDR3 has 13 residues. The CDR3 DNA sequence: TGTGCCAGCAGCGTCGCAGGGGAGTCTACGCAGTATTTT. This encodes CASSVAGESTQYF.

This sequence joins TRBV9 and TRBJ1-5; D ambiguous. Germline V gene lookup returns CDR1 SGDLS and CDR2 YYNGEE. The ends were cut back, 0 bases at V and 6 bases at J, with 22 bases in the middle. The CDR3 sequence is 18 residues long. The chain's CDR3 is CASSVAHPVEAQRQPQHF. The CDR3 DNA follows: TGTGCCAGCAGCGTAGCTCATCCGGTGGAGGCCCAACGTCAGCCCCAGCATTTT.

This clonotype was counted a few times. The CDR3, as DNA: TGTGCCAGCAGTGATATCAGCGGGGGGTGGGCCGGGGAGCTGTTTTTT. Translating gives CASSDISGGWAGELFF. V gene TRBV2 combines with J gene TRBJ2-2, with TRBD2 matching 9 bases. CDR1 is SNHLY, CDR2 FYNNEI, per germline. The CDR3 extends over 16 amino acids. The trim removed 3 bases at V and 6 bases at J, leaving 8 bases unmatched.

This clonotype came up a few times. This sequence joins TRBV29-1 and TRBJ2-7; 7 bases fit TRBD2. The CDR3 runs to 13 residues. Germline V gene data show CDR1 as SQVTM and CDR2 as ANQGSEA. The trim removed 3 bases at V and 7 bases at J, leaving 9 bases unmatched. The CDR3 is CSVDWGLSGEQYF. The CDR3 DNA sequence: TGCAGCGTTGACTGGGGACTAAGTGGGGAGCAGTACTTC.